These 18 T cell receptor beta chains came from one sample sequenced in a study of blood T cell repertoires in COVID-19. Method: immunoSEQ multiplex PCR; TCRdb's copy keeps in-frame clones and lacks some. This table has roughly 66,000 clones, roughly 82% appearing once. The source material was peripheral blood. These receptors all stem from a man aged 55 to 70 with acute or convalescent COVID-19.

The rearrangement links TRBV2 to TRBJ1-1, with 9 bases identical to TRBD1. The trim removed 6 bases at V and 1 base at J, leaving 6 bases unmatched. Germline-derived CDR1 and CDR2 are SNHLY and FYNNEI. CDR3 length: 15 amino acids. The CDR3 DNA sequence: TGTGCCAGCAGGATGGACAGGGGTAAGAACACTGAAGCTTTCTTT. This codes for CASRMDRGKNTEAFF.

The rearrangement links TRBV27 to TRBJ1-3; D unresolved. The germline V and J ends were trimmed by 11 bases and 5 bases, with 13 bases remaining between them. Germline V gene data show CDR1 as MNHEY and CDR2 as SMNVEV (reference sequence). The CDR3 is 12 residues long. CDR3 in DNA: TGTGCCTCCGGGAGGGAAAGAAACACCATATATTTT. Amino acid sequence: CASGRERNTIYF.

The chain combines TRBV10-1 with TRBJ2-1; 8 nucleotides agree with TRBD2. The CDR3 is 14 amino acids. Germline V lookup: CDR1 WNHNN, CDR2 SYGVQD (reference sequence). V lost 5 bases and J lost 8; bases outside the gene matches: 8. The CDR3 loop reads CASSSGGLPDEQFF. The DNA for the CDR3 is TGCGCCAGCAGTAGCGGGGGACTTCCCGATGAGCAGTTCTTC.

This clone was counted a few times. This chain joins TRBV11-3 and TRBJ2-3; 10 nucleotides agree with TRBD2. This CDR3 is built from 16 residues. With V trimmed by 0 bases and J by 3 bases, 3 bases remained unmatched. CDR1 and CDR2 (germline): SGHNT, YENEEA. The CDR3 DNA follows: TGTGCCAGCAGCTTAGAGCTAGCGGGGGAAACAGATACGCAGTATTTT. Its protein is CASSLELAGETDTQYF. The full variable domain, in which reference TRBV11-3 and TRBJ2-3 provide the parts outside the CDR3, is EAGVVQSPRYKIIEKKQPVAFWCNPISGHNTLYWYLQNLGQGPELLIRYENEEAVDDSQLPKDRFSAERLKGVDSTLKIQPAELGDSAVYLCASSLELAGETDTQYFGPGTRLTVL.

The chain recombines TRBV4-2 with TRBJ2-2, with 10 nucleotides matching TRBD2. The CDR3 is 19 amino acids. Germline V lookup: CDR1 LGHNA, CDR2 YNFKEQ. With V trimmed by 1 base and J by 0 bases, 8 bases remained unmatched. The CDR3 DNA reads TGTGCCAGCAGCCAAGTGTGGGCTAGCGGGGGCCCGAACACCGGGGAGCTGTTTTTT. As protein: CASSQVWASGGPNTGELFF.

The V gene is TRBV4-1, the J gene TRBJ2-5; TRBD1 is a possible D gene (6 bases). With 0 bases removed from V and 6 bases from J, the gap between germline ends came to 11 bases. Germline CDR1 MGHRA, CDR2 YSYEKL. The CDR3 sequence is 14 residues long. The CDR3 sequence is CASSQEGTTQTQYF. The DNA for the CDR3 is TGCGCCAGCAGCCAAGAGGGGACAACGCAGACCCAGTACTTC.

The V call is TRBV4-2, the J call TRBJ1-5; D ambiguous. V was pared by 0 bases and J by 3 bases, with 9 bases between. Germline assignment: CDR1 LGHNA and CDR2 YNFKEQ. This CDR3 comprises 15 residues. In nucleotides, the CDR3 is TGTGCCAGCAGCCAAGATACGGGGAACAATCAGCCCCAGCATTTT. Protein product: CASSQDTGNNQPQHF.

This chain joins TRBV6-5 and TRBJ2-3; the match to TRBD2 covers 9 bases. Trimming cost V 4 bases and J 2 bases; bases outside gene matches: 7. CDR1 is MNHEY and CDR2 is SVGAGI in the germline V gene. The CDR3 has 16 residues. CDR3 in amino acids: CASSFPASGNTDTQYF. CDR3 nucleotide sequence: TGTGCCAGCAGTTTTCCCGCTAGCGGGAACACAGATACGCAGTATTTT.

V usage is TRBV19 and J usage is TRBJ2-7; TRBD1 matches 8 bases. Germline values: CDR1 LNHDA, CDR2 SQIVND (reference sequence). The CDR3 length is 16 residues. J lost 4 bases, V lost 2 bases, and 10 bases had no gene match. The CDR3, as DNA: TGTGCCAGTAGTATATTTCGCGACAGGGGAGGATACGAGCAGTACGTC. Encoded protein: CASSIFRDRGGYEQYV.

The CDR3 is CASSMAGLVSGELFF. Written as DNA, the CDR3 is TGTGCCAGCAGTATGGCGGGGCTAGTCTCCGGGGAGCTGTTTTTT. This sequence joins TRBV6-2 or TRBV6-3 and TRBJ2-2; possible D gene TRBD2, 6 bases. Germline V gene sequence: CDR1 MNHEY, CDR2 SVGEGT. This CDR3 has 15 amino acids. V was trimmed by 5 bases and J by 6 bases, leaving 16 bases between them.

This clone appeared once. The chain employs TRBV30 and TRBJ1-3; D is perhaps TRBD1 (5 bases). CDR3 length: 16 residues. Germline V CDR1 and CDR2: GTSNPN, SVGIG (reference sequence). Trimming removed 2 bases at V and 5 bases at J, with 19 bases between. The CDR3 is CAWSPPGGAPRNTIYF. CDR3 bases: TGTGCCTGGAGTCCTCCGGGGGGAGCTCCGCGAAACACCATATATTTT.

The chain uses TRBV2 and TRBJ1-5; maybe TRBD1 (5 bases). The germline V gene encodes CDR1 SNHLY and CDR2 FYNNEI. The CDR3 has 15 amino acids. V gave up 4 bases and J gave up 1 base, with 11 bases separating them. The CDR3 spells CASSGQPRSNQPQHF. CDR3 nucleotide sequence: TGTGCCAGCAGTGGACAGCCGAGGAGCAATCAGCCCCAGCATTTT.

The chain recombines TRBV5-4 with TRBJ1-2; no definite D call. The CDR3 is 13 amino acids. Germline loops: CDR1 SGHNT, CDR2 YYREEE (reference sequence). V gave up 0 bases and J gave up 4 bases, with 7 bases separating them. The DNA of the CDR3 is TGTGCCAGCAGCTTGGGATCCGGCTATGGCTACACCTTC. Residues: CASSLGSGYGYTF.

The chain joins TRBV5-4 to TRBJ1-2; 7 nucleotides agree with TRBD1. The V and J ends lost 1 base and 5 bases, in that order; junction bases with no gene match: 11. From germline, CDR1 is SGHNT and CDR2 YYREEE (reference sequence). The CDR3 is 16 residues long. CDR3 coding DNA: TGTGCCAGCAGCTTGCAACCGGGGACAGTAAGATATGGCTACACCTTC. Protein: CASSLQPGTVRYGYTF.

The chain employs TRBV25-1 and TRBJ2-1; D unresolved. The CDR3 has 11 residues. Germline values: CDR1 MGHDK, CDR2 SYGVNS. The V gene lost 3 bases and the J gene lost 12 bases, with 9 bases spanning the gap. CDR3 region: CASSDAVRQFF. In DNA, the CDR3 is TGTGCCAGCAGTGATGCAGTTCGGCAGTTCTTC.

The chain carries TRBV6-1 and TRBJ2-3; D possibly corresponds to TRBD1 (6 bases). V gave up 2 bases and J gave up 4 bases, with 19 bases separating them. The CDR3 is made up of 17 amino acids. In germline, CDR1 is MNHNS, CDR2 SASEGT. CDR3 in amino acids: CASSEKGRGPTPDTQYF. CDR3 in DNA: TGTGCCAGCAGTGAAAAGGGCAGGGGACCGACTCCAGATACGCAGTATTTT.

CDR3 sequence: CASRDNSYNEQFF. The CDR3 coding sequence is TGTGCCAGCAGGGACAACTCCTACAATGAGCAGTTCTTC. The chain couples TRBV6-5 to TRBJ2-1, with a possible D match to TRBD1 (5 bases). The germline CDR1 and CDR2 sequences are MNHEY and SVGAGI. Trimming stripped 6 bases from V and 0 bases from J, with 6 bases between. The CDR3 runs to 13 residues.

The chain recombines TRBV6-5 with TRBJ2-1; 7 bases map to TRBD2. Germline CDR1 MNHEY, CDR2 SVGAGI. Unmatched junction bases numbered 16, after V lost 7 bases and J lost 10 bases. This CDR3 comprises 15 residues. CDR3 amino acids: CASTRVRAGVKEQFF. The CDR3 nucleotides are TGTGCCAGCACTCGGGTTCGGGCGGGGGTAAAGGAGCAGTTCTTC.